This T cell receptor beta chain was sequenced for a study of T cells in Graves' hyperthyroidism and ophthalmopathy. Study-level results: Also found in blood were most expanded thyroid clonotypes above 0.001. Ophthalmopathy was predicted by the model a median of roughly 6.6 months ahead of onset.

Authors of the study amplified TCR beta CDR3 regions from RNA transcripts. The HTBI primer set was used in a first-round RT-PCR of the TCR CDR3. One entry per CDR3 protein, called by TCRdb with MiXCR from the multiplex PCR reads. The sample consists of 600,000 to 800,000 distinct CDR3 sequences, roughly a third of them appearing once. About this clonotype: Its antigen is unknown.

The germline gives CDR1 MNHEY, CDR2 SVGEGT. The CDR3 spans 13 residues. Newly diagnosed hyperthyroidism patients aged 18 to 65 years had disease lasting under 2 months. PBMCs were derived from around 10 ml fresh peripheral blood. Input material: blood. This chain joins TRBV6-2 or TRBV6-3 and TRBJ2-6; D is undetermined. The sequence derives from a woman between 40 and 55 years old with Graves' hyperthyroidism. For the CDR3, the DNA is TGTGTCTCTCGACCGATTGGGTTGAGCGTCCTGACTTTC. Residues: CVSRPIGLSVLTF.